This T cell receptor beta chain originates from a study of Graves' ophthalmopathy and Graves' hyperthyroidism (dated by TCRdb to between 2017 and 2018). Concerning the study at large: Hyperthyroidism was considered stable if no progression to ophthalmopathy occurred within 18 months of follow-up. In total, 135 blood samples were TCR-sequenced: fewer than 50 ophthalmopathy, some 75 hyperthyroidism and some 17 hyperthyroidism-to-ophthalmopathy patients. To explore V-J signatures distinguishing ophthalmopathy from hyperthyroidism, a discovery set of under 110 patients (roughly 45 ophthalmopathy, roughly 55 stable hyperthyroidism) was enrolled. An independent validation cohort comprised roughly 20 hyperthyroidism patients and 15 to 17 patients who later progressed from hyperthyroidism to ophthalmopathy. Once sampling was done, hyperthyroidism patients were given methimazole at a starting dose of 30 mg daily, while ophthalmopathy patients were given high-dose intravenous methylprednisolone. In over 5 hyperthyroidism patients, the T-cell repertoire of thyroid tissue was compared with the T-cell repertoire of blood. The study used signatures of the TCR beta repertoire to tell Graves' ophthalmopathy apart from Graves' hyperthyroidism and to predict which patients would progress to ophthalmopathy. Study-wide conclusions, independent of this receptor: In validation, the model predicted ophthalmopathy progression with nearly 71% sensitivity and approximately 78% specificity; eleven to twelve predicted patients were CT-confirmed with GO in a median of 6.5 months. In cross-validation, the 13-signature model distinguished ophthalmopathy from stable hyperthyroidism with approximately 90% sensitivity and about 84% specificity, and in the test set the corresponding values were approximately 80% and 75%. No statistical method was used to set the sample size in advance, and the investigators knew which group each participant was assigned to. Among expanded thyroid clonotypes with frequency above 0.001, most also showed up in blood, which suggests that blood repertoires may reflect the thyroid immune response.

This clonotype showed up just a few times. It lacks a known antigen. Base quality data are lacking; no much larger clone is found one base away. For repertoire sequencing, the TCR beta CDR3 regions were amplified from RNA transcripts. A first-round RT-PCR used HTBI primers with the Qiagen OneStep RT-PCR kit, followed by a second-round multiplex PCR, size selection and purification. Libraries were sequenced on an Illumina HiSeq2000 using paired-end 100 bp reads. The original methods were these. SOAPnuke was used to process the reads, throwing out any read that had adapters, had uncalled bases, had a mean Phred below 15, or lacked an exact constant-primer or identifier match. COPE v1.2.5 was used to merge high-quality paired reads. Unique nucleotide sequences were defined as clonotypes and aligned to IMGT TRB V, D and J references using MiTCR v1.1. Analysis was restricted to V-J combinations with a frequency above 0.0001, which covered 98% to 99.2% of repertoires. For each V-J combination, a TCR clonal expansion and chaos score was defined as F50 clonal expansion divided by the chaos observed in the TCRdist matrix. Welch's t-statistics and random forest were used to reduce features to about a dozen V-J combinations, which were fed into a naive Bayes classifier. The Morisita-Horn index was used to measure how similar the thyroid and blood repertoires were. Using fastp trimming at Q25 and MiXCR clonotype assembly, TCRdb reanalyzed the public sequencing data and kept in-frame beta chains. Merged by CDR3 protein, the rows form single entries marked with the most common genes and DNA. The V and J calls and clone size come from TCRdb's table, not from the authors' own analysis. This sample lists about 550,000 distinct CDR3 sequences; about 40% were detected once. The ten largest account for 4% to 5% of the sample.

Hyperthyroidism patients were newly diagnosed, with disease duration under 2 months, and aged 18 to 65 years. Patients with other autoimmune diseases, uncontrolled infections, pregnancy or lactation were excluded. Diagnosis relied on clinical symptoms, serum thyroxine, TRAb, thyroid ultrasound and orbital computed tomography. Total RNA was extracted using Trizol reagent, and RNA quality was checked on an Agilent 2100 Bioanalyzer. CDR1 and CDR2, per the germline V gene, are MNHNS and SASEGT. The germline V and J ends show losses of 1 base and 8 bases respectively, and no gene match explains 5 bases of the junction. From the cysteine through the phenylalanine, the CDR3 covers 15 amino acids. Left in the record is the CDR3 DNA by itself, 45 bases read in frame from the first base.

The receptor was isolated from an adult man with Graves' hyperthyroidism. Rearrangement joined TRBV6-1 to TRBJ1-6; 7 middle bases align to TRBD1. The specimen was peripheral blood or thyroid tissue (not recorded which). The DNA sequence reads TGTGCCAGCAGTGAAGACAGGGGCTGGTATTCACCCCTCCACTTT. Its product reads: CASSEDRGWYSPLHF.